This section outlines one T cell receptor (beta chain) sequence together with its context. CDR3 length: 15 amino acids. Between the trimmed V and J ends, which lost 5 bases and 7 bases, there was a span of 18 bases. Germline assignment: CDR1 MNHEY and CDR2 SVGAGI. In the source study's methods: For nucleated cells, counts were estimated from reference gene primer amplification. Using immunoSEQ multiplex PCR, the repertoire was profiled, and TCRdb retains in-frame clones only, with some absent. V and J calls and clone size are as listed in that table; D and trimming were resolved from the DNA. The data show some 220,000 clones, approximately 84% seen once. The data belong to a study of blood T cell repertoires in COVID-19.

Sequencing input: peripheral blood. V is TRBV6-5 and J is TRBJ1-5; tentatively, D is TRBD1 (6 bases). This TCR was recovered from a woman under 40 who had recovered from COVID-19. The CDR3 DNA reads as TGTGCCAGCAGTCCGACAATTTTTGGGGGCCAGCCCCAGCATTTT. Translation: CASSPTIFGGQPQHF.